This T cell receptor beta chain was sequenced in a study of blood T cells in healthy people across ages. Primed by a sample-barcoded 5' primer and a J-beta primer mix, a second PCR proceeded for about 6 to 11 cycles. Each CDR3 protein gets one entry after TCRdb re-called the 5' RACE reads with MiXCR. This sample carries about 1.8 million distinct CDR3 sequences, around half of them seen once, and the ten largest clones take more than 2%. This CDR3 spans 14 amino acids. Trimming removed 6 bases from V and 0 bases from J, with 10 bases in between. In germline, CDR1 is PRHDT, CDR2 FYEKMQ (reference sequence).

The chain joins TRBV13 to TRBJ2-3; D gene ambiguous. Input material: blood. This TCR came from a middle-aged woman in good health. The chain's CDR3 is CASRGRDSTDTQYF. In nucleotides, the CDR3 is TGTGCCAGCAGGGGAAGAGACAGCACAGATACGCAGTATTTT.